The entry that follows covers one TCR beta chain sequence. This sample was taken from a study of regulatory T cells in long-lasting Graves disease. Researchers made TCR beta libraries by using iRepertoire HTBI primers and running Arm-PCR on CDR3 regions. TCRdb re-analysed the multiplex PCR reads in MiXCR, keeping a single row per CDR3 protein. The table shows hundreds of thousands of distinct CDR3 sequences, with 16% occurring only once. Indicated time point: newly diagnosed GD, antithyroid drugs for less than 3 months. Extracted PBMC RNA gave rise to the TCR library. This same sample was also taken into another study, of T cells in Graves' hyperthyroidism and ophthalmopathy. That work contributes: During a first-round RT-PCR of the TCR CDR3, the HTBI primer set was used.

The material sequenced was peripheral blood mononuclear cells (PBMCs), taken at new diagnosis, from a patient treated with antithyroid drugs. This TCR was sampled from a woman aged 30 to 39 with Graves disease.

CDR3 DNA: TGTGCCAGCTCACCACGTTCAAATGCAGGGTCGGCCTACAATGAGCAGTTCTTC. Protein sequence: CASSPRSNAGSAYNEQFF. V and J are TRBV18 and TRBJ2-1; possible D gene TRBD1, 5 bases. Germline V gene lookup returns CDR1 KGHSH and CDR2 LQKENI. The CDR3 has 18 residues. V was cut by 1 base and J by 2 bases, with 18 bases left in between.